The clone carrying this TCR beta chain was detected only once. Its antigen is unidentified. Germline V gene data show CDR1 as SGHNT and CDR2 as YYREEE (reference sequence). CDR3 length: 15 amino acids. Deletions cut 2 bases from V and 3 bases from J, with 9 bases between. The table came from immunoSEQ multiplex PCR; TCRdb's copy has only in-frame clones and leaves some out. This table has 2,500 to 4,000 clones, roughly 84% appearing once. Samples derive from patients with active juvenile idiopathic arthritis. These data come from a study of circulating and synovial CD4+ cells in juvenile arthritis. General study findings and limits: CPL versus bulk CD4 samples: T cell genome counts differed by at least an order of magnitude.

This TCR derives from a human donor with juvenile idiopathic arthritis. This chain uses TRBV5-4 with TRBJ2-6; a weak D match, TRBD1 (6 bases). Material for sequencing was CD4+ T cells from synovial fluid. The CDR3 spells CASSFTGFGANVLTF. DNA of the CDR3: TGTGCCAGCAGCTTTACAGGGTTTGGGGCCAACGTCCTGACTTTC.